The next 21 T cell receptor beta chains were all read from a single sample in a study of blood T cell repertoires in COVID-19. The protocol was immunoSEQ multiplex PCR, while the TCRdb copy is restricted to in-frame clones and leaves out a portion. The repertoire holds 470,000 or so clones, about 89% seen once, with roughly 4.3% in the top ten. The material sequenced was peripheral blood. These receptors originate from a woman aged 30 to 39 with acute or convalescent COVID-19.

The V gene is TRBV7-3, the J gene TRBJ1-2; D gene uncertain. Looked up from germline, CDR1 is SGHTA and CDR2 is FQGTGA. The V gene lost 8 bases and the J gene lost 4 bases, with 2 bases spanning the gap. This CDR3 is 9 amino acids long. The CDR3 DNA is TGTGCCAGCCTCTATGGCTACACCTTC. This translates into CASLYGYTF.

The genes are TRBV5-1 and TRBJ2-2; maybe TRBD1 (6 bases). CDR3 size: 16 residues. Trimming left V 3 bases short and J 2 bases short, with 14 bases between. Germline V gene lookup returns CDR1 SGHRS and CDR2 YFSETQ. CDR3 protein: CASSYLGQFNTGELFF. The DNA of the CDR3 is TGCGCCAGCAGCTACCTAGGACAGTTTAACACCGGGGAGCTGTTTTTT. The full variable domain, completed using reference TRBV5-1 and TRBJ2-2, is KAGVTQTPRYLIKTRGQQVTLSCSPISGHRSVSWYQQTPGQGLQFLFEYFSETQRNKGNFPGRFSGRQFSNSRSEMNVSTLELGDSALYLCASSYLGQFNTGELFFGEGSRLTVL.

The genes are TRBV10-3 and TRBJ1-5; the D is unclear. There are 17 residues in the CDR3. V lost 2 bases and J lost 5, with 19 bases in between. The germline V gene has CDR1 ENHRY and CDR2 SYGVKD. The CDR3 DNA follows: TGTGCCATCAGTGAGGTGATCGGACCCGGCGGGGATCAGCCCCAGCATTTT. Protein: CAISEVIGPGGDQPQHF.

The genes are TRBV19 and TRBJ1-3; D gene ambiguous. The CDR3 runs 12 residues. The V and J ends lost 5 bases and 4 bases respectively, with 6 bases between them. From germline, CDR1 is LNHDA and CDR2 SQIVND (reference sequence). CDR3: CASSYIGNTIYF. CDR3 DNA: TGTGCCAGTAGTTACATCGGAAACACCATATATTTT.

Points on this clone: A junction boundary mismatches the germline segment, possibly from a read error. The V and J genes are TRBV6-6 and TRBJ1-3, with D tentatively TRBD1 (6 bases). Germline V lookup: CDR1 MNHNY, CDR2 SVGAGI (reference sequence). The length of the CDR3 is 20 residues. The CDR3: CASSYSYYPDRSAPGNTIYF. The CDR3 DNA follows: TGTGCCAGCAGCTACTCGTACTACCCTGACAGGTCCGCTCCGGGAAACACCATATATTTT.

The rearrangement joins TRBV5-1 to TRBJ2-2; a weak D match, TRBD2 (6 bases). The germline CDR1 and CDR2 sequences are SGHRS and YFSETQ. The CDR3 consists of 13 residues. V lost 6 bases to trimming and J lost 5 bases, with 11 bases between them. DNA for the CDR3: TGCGCCAGCAACCCCCGGGGGACCGGGGAGCTGTTTTTT. Translating it yields CASNPRGTGELFF. The full variable domain, completed using reference TRBV5-1 and TRBJ2-2, is KAGVTQTPRYLIKTRGQQVTLSCSPISGHRSVSWYQQTPGQGLQFLFEYFSETQRNKGNFPGRFSGRQFSNSRSEMNVSTLELGDSALYLCASNPRGTGELFFGEGSRLTVL.

Concerning this clone: One end of the junction varies from germline; a read error may be responsible. This sequence joins TRBV29-1 and TRBJ2-6; tentative D call: TRBD2 (5 bases). The CDR3 sequence is 16 residues long. Looked up from germline, CDR1 is SQVTM and CDR2 is ANQGSEA. CDR3 nucleotide sequence: TGCAGCGCTGAAGTACAAGAGGGCAGAAGGGCCAACGTCCTGACTTTC. Translating it yields CSAEVQEGRRANVLTF.

The rearrangement links TRBV3-1 (or the pseudogene TRBV3-2) to TRBJ2-3; the match to TRBD2 covers 8 bases. Germline V gene data show CDR1 as LGHDT and CDR2 as YNNKEL (reference sequence). The V and J ends lost 1 base and 3 bases, in that order; junction bases with no gene match: 6. The CDR3 length is 16 residues. The CDR3 nucleotides read TGTGCCAGCAGCCAAGCAAGCGGGGGAAGAACAGATACGCAGTATTTT. This encodes CASSQASGGRTDTQYF.

V and J are TRBV15 and TRBJ1-2, with 12 bases that match TRBD1. Losses at the gene ends were 5 bases for V and 7 bases for J; bases not matched to a gene: 8. The CDR3 contains 15 residues. Per the germline V gene, CDR1 is LNHNV and CDR2 is YYDKDF (reference sequence). This CDR3 is CATSDRDRGLRGYTF. For the CDR3, the DNA is TGTGCCACCAGCGACCGGGACAGGGGGCTTCGTGGCTACACCTTC.

The V and J genes are TRBV6-5 and TRBJ2-1; TRBD2 is a possible D gene (7 bases). This CDR3 spans 15 amino acids. The V end lost 0 bases, the J end lost 6 bases, and 12 bases lay between the germline ends. The V gene's germline CDR1 is MNHEY and CDR2 SVGAGI. The CDR3 reads CASSYSERGGNEQFF. CDR3 coding DNA: TGTGCCAGCAGTTACTCTGAAAGGGGGGGCAATGAGCAGTTCTTC.

The V call is TRBV5-4, the J call TRBJ1-1, with a possible D match to TRBD1 (5 bases). Between the trimmed V and J ends, which lost 5 bases and 4 bases, there was a span of 9 bases. CDR3 length: 12 residues. CDR1 is SGHNT, CDR2 YYREEE, per germline (reference sequence). As DNA, the CDR3 is TGTGCCAGCAGTAGTAGGGGCACTGAAGCTTTCTTT. This gives the protein CASSSRGTEAFF.

The chain recombines TRBV4-1 with TRBJ1-4; possibly TRBD1 for D (6 bases). CDR3 size: 18 residues. Germline values: CDR1 MGHRA, CDR2 YSYEKL. V gave up 0 bases and J gave up 1 base, with 15 bases separating them. Here the CDR3 DNA reads TGCGCCAGCAGCCAAGATAAGATTAGGACAGTAACTAATGAAAAACTGTTTTTT. This sequence encodes CASSQDKIRTVTNEKLFF.

This chain connects TRBV4-1 to TRBJ2-3; 10 bases fit TRBD2. This CDR3 contains 17 residues. Germline CDR1 MGHRA, CDR2 YSYEKL. V lost 4 bases to trimming and J lost 2 bases; unmatched junction nucleotides: 9. The CDR3 coding sequence is TGCGCCAGCAGCCCGTTGCTAGCGGGGGCGAACACAGATACGCAGTATTTT. Translation: CASSPLLAGANTDTQYF.

This clone was observed a few times. J is TRBJ1-5 and V is TRBV11-2; possible D gene TRBD1, 6 bases. CDR1 is SGHAT and CDR2 is FQNNGV in the germline V gene. The germline V and J ends were trimmed by 1 base and 2 bases, with 6 bases remaining between them. The CDR3 consists of 14 residues. For the CDR3, the DNA is TGTGCCAGCAGCTTAGGGACAGGCAATCAGCCCCAGCATTTT. Translation gives CASSLGTGNQPQHF.

For this clone: Different DNA sequences within this sample yield the same CDR3. The rearrangement uses TRBV2 and TRBJ1-5; tentative D call: TRBD1 (5 bases). Trimming took 6 bases from V and 0 from J, leaving 6 bases between them. The CDR3 totals 13 residues. The germline V gene has CDR1 SNHLY and CDR2 FYNNEI. The CDR3 here is CASRDSSNQPQHF. CDR3 in DNA: TGTGCCAGCAGAGACAGTAGCAATCAGCCCCAGCATTTT.

This rearrangement joins TRBV27 to TRBJ2-7; D remains unclear. The V end lost 6 bases, the J end lost 3 bases, and 21 bases lay between the germline ends. This CDR3 is built from 16 residues. The germline gives CDR1 MNHEY, CDR2 SMNVEV (reference sequence). CDR3 region: CASSPPGRHKLYEQYF. CDR3 sequence (DNA): TGTGCCAGCAGCCCCCCAGGCCGCCACAAGCTCTACGAGCAGTACTTC.

The chain uses TRBV24-1 and TRBJ2-3; 7 nucleotides align to TRBD2. The CDR3 has 15 residues. V was clipped by 4 bases and J by 6 bases; unmatched bases: 9. Germline V gives CDR1 KGHDR, CDR2 SFDVKD. The CDR3 bases are TGTGCCACCAGTGAGGCTAGCGGCGTGCAGGATACGCAGTATTTT. Protein sequence: CATSEASGVQDTQYF.

The chain carries TRBV9 and TRBJ2-1, with TRBD2 matching over 10 bases. The germline gives CDR1 SGDLS, CDR2 YYNGEE. The V and J ends lost 4 bases and 4 bases, in that order; junction bases with no gene match: 8. The CDR3 covers 16 residues. The CDR3 DNA is TGTGCCAGCAGCCTGTCGGCAGCGGGGGGGTACAATGAGCAGTTCTTC. It codes for CASSLSAAGGYNEQFF.

The DNA for the CDR3 is TGTGCCAGCAGTTACAATGAGGACAGGGAAGCTTTCTTT. Protein product: CASSYNEDREAFF. This chain joins TRBV6-5 and TRBJ1-1; 7 bases line up with TRBD1. CDR3 size: 13 residues. With V trimmed by 2 bases and J by 8 bases, 5 bases remained unmatched. Germline-derived CDR1 and CDR2 are MNHEY and SVGAGI.

This sequence joins TRBV7-9 and TRBJ1-1; possible D gene TRBD1, 6 bases. The V end lost 5 bases, the J end lost 2 bases, and 12 bases lay between the germline ends. Germline V gives CDR1 SEHNR, CDR2 FQNEAQ (reference sequence). The CDR3 loop spans 14 amino acids. In nucleotides, the CDR3 is TGTGCCAGCAGCGACCGGGACACAAACACTGAAGCTTTCTTT. Its protein is CASSDRDTNTEAFF. The full variable domain, rest sourced from reference TRBV7-9 and TRBJ1-1, is DTGVSQNPRHKITKRGQNVTFRCDPISEHNRLYWYRQTLGQGPEFLTYFQNEAQLEKSRLLSDRFSAERPKGSFSTLEIQRTEQGDSAMYLCASSDRDTNTEAFFGQGTRLTVV.

J is TRBJ2-7 and V is TRBV24-1; no clear D. The CDR3 runs to 15 residues. Germline V gene data show CDR1 as KGHDR and CDR2 as SFDVKD. V shed 6 bases and J shed 0 bases, with 14 bases lying between them. The CDR3 sequence: CATSTFRRSSYEQYF. CDR3 nucleotide sequence: TGTGCCACCAGTACCTTCAGACGGAGCTCCTACGAGCAGTACTTC.